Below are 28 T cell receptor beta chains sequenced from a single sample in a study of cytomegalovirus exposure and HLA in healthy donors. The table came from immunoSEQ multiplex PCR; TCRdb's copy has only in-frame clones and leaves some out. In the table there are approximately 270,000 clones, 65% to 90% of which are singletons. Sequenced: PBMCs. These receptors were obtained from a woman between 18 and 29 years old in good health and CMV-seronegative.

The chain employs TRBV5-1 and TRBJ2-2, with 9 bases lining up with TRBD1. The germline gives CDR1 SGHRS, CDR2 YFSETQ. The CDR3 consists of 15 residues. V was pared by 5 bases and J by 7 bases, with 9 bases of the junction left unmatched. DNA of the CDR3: TGCGCCAGCAGTCCTCAACAGGGGGCGATCGGGGAGCTGTTTTTT. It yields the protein CASSPQQGAIGELFF.

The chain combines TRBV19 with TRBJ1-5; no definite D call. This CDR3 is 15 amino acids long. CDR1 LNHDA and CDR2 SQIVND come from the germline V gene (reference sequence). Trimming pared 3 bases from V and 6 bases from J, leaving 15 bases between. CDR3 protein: CASSMAGDGRQPQHF. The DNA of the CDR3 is TGTGCCAGTAGTATGGCCGGGGATGGTCGTCAGCCCCAGCATTTT.

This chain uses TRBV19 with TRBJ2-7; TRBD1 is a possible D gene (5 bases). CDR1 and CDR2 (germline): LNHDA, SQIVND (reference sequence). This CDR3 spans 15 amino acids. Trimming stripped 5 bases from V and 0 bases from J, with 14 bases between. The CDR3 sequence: CASSPQGSNSYEQYF. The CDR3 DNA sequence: TGTGCCAGTAGTCCCCAGGGATCCAACTCCTACGAGCAGTACTTC. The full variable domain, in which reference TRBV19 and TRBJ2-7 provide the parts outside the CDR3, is DGGITQSPKYLFRKEGQNVTLSCEQNLNHDAMYWYRQDPGQGLRLIYYSQIVNDFQKGDIAEGYSVSREKKESFPLTVTSAQKNPTAFYLCASSPQGSNSYEQYFGPGTRLTVT.

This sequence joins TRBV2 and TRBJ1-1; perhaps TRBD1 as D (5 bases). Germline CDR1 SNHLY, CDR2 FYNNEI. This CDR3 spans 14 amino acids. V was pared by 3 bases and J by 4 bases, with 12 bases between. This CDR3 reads CASSERGRGTEAFF. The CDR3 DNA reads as TGTGCCAGCAGTGAGAGAGGAAGGGGCACTGAAGCTTTCTTT. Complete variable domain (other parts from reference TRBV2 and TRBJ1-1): EPEVTQTPSHQVTQMGQEVILRCVPISNHLYFYWYRQILGQKVEFLVSFYNNEISEKSEIFDDQFSVERPDGSNFTLKIRSTKLEDSAMYFCASSERGRGTEAFFGQGTRLTVV.

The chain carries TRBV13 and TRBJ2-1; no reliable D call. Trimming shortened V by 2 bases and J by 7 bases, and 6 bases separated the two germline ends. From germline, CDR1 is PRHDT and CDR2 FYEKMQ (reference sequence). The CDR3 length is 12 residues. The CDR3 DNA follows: TGTGCCAGCAGCTTAACTCCGAATGAGCAGTTCTTC. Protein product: CASSLTPNEQFF. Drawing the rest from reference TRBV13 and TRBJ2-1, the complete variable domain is AAGVIQSPRHLIKEKRETATLKCYPIPRHDTVYWYQQGPGQDPQFLISFYEKMQSDKGSIPDRFSAQQFSDYHSELNMSSLELGDSALYFCASSLTPNEQFFGPGTRLTVL.

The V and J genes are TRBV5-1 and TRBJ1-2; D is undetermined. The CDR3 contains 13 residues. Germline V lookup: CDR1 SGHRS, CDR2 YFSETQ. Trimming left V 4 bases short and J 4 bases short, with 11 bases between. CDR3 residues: CASSVYRSYGYTF. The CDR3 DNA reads TGCGCCAGCAGCGTCTACAGAAGCTATGGCTACACCTTC.

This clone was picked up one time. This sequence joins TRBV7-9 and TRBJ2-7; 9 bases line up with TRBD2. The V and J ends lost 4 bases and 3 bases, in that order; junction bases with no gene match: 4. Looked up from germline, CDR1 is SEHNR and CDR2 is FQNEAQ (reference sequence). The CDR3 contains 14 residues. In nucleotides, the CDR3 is TGTGCCAGCAGCTCGACTAGCGGTTACTACGAGCAGTACTTC. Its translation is CASSSTSGYYEQYF.

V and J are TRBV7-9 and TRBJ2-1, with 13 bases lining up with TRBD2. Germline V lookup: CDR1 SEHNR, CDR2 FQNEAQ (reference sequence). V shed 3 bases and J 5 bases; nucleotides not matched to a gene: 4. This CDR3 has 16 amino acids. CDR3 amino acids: CASSFPTSGRDNEQFF. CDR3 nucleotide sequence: TGTGCCAGCAGCTTCCCCACTAGCGGGAGGGACAATGAGCAGTTCTTC.

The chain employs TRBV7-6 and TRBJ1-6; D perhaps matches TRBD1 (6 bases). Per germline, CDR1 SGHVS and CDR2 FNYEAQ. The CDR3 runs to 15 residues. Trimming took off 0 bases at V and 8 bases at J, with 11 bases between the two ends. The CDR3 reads CASSLAAGVHSPLHF. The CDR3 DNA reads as TGTGCCAGCAGCTTAGCAGCAGGGGTTCATTCACCCCTCCACTTT.

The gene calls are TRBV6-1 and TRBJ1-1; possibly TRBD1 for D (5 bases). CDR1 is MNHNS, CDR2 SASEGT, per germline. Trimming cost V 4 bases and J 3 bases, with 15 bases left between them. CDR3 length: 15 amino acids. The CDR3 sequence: CASSVAHTRDTEAFF. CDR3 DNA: TGTGCCAGCAGTGTTGCCCATACCAGGGACACTGAAGCTTTCTTT.

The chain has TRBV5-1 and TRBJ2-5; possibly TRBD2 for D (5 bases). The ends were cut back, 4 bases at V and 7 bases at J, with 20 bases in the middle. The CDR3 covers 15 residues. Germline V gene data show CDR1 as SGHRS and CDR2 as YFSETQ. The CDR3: CASSQEGRPGGTQYF. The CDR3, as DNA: TGCGCCAGCAGCCAGGAAGGGCGGCCAGGAGGGACCCAGTACTTC.

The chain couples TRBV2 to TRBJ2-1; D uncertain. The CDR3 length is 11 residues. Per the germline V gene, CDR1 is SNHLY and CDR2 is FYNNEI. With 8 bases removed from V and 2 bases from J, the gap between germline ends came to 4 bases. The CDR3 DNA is TGTGCCAGCCTCCCCTACAATGAGCAGTTCTTC. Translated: CASLPYNEQFF. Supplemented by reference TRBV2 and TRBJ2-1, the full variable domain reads EPEVTQTPSHQVTQMGQEVILRCVPISNHLYFYWYRQILGQKVEFLVSFYNNEISEKSEIFDDQFSVERPDGSNFTLKIRSTKLEDSAMYFCASLPYNEQFFGPGTRLTVL.

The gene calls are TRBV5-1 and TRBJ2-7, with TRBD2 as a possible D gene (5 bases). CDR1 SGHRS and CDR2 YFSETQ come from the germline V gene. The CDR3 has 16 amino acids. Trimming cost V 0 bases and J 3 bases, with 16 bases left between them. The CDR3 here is CASSLATSLADYEQYF. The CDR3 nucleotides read TGCGCCAGCAGCTTGGCAACTAGTCTCGCGGACTACGAGCAGTACTTC.

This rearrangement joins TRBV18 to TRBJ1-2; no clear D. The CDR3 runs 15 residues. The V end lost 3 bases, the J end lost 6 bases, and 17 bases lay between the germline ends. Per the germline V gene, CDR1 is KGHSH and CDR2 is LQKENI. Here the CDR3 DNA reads TGTGCCAGCTCACCGCCGTCGGGTGGGTTGGATGGCTACACCTTC. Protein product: CASSPPSGGLDGYTF.

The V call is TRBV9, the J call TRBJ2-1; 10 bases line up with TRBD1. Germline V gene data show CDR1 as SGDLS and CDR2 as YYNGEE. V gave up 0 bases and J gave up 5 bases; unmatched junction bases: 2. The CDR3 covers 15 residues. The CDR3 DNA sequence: TGTGCCAGCAGCGTAGGCGGGACAGGGGACAATGAGCAGTTCTTC. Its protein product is CASSVGGTGDNEQFF.

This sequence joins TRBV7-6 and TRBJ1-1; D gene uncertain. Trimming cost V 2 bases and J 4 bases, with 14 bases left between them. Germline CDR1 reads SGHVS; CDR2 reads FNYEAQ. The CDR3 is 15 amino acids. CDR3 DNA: TGTGCCAGCAGCTTATCTGACATCTTAAGCACTGAAGCTTTCTTT. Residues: CASSLSDILSTEAFF.

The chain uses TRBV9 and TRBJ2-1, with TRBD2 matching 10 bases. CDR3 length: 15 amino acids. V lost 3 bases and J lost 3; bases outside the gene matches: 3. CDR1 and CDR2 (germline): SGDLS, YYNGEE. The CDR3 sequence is CASSDGLAVYNEQFF. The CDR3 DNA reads TGTGCCAGCAGCGACGGACTAGCGGTCTACAATGAGCAGTTCTTC.

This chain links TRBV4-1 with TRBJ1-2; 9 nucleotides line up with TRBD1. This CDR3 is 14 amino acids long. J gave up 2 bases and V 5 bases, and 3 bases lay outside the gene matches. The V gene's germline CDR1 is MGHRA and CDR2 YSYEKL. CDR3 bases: TGCGCCAGCAGCGCAGGACAGGGGAACTATGGCTACACCTTC. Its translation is CASSAGQGNYGYTF.

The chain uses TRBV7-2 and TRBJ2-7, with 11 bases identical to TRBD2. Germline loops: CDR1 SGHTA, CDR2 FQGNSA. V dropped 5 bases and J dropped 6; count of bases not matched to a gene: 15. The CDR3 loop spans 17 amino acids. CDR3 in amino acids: CASSPWGSGGASAEQYF. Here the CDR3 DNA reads TGTGCCAGCAGCCCATGGGGTAGCGGGGGGGCCTCGGCCGAGCAGTACTTC.

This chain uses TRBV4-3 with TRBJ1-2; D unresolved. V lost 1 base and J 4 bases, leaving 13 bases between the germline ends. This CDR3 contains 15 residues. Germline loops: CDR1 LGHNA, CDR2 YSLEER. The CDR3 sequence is CASSQAYSWSYGYTF. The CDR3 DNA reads TGCGCCAGCAGCCAAGCTTACAGCTGGTCCTATGGCTACACCTTC.

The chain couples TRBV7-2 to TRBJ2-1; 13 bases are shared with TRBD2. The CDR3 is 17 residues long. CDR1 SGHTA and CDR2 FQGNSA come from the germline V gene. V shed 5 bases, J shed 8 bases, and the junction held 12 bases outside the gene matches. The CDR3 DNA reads TGTGCCAGCAGCAAGACTAGCGGGGGGCAACCCCTCCATGAGCAGTTCTTC. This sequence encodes CASSKTSGGQPLHEQFF.

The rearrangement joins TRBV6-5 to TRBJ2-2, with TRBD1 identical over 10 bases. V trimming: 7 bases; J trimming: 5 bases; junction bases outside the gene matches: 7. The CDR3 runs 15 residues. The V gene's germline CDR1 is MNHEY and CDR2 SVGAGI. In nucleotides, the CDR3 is TGTGCCAGCACCTGGACAGGGGGGTGGACCGGGGAGCTGTTTTTT. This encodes CASTWTGGWTGELFF.

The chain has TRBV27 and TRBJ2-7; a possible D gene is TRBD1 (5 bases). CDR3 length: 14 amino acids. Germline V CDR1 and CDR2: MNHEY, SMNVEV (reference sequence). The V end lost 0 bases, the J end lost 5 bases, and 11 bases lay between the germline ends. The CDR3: CASSLSQEFNEQYF. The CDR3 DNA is TGTGCCAGCAGTTTATCACAGGAGTTCAACGAGCAGTACTTC.

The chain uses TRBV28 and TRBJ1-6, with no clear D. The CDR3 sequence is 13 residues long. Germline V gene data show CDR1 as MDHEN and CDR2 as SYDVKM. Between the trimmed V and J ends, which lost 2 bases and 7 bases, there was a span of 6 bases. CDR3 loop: CASSLIRNSPLHF. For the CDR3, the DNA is TGTGCCAGCAGTTTAATCAGGAATTCACCCCTCCACTTT.

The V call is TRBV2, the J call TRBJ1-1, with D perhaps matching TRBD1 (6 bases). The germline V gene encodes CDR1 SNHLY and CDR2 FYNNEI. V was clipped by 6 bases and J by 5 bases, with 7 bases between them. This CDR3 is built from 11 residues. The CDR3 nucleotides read TGTGCCAGCAGAAGGGGGACTGAAGCTTTCTTT. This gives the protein CASRRGTEAFF.

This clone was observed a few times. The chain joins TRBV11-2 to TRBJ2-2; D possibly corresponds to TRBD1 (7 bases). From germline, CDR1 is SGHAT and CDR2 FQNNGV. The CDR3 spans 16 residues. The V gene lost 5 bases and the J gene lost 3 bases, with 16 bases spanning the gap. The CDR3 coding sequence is TGTGCCAGCAGCCCCGGTGCAGGGGGGCACACCGGGGAGCTGTTTTTT. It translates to CASSPGAGGHTGELFF.

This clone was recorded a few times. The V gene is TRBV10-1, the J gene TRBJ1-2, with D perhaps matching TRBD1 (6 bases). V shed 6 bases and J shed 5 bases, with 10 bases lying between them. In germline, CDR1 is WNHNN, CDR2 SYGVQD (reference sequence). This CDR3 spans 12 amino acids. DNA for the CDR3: TGCGCCAGCAGGGGGACATCATATGGCTACACCTTC. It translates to CASRGTSYGYTF.

Written as DNA, the CDR3 is TGTGCCAGCAGCGGGACAGGGGTCGACGAGCAGTACTTC. Its translation is CASSGTGVDEQYF. This rearrangement joins TRBV6-5 to TRBJ2-7; TRBD1 matches at 10 bases. Per germline, CDR1 MNHEY and CDR2 SVGAGI. CDR3 length: 13 amino acids. With 6 bases clipped from V and 5 bases from J, the junction kept 4 bases outside the gene matches.